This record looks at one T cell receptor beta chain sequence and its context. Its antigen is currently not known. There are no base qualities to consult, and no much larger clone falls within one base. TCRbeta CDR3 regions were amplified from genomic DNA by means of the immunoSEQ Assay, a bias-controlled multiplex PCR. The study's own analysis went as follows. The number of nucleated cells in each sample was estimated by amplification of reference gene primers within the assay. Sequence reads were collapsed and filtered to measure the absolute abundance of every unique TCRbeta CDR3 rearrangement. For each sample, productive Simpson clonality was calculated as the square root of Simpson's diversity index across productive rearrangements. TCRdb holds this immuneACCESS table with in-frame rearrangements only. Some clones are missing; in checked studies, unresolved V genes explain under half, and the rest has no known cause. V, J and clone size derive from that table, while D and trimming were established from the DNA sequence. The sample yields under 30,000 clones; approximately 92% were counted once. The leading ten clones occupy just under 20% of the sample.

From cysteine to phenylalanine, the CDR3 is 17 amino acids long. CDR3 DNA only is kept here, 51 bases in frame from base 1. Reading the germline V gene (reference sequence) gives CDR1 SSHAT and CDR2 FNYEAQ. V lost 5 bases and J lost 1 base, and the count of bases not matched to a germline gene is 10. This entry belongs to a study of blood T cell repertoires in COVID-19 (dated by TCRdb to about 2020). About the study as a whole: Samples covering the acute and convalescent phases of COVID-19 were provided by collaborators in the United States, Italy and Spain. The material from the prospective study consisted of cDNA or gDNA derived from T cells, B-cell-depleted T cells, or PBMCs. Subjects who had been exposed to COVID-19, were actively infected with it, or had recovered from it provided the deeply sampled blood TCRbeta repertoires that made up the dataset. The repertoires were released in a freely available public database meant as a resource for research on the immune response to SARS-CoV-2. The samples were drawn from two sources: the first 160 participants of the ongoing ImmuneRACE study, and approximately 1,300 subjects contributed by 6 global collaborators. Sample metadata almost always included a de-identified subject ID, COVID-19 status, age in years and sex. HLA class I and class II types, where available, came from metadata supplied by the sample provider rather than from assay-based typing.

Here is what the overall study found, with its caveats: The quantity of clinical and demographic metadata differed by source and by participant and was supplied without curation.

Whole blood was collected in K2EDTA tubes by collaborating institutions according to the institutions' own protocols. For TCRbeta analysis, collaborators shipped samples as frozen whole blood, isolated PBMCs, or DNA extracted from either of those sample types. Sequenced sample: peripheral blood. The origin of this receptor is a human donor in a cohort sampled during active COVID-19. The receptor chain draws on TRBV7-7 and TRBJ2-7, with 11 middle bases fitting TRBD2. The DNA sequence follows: TGTGCCAGCAGCCCTAGCGAGGGGACTAGCGGTTCCTACGAGCAGTACTTC. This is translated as CASSPSEGTSGSYEQYF.